The entry below describes one T cell receptor beta chain. Its antigen is unknown. The assay ran at deep level. In the original processing: ImmunoSEQ junction-only sequences lacked quality scores, so their filtering differed. Assay used: immunoSEQ multiplex PCR; TCRdb lists only in-frame clones, some missing. V, J and clone size are those of that table, while D and trimming were read from the DNA. The sample holds about 550,000 clones; 95% are singletons and the top ten take around 0.11%. Cells designated naive CD8 were CD45RO-negative and were positively selected for CCR7, with terminally differentiated effector memory CD45RA+ cells excluded. This sample is part of a study of shared clonotypes between healthy human individuals. Looking at the study overall: Each donor's CD8 memory used one plate, CD8 naive two, each CD4 subset three.

CDR1 is SGHDT, CDR2 YYEEEE, per germline. The germline V and J ends were trimmed by 4 bases and 6 bases, with 14 bases remaining between them. The CDR3 extends over 13 amino acids. Broader study findings: Researchers sampled blood only, noting tissue repertoires likely differ.

Sequencing was performed on naive CD8+ T cells sorted from blood. The rearrangement joins TRBV5-6 to TRBJ2-7, with unresolved D. This TCR was sampled from a woman in her 30s in good health. CDR3 loop: CASSPRLPFEQYF. The CDR3 region has the DNA TGTGCCAGCAGCCCCCGCCTCCCGTTCGAGCAGTACTTC.